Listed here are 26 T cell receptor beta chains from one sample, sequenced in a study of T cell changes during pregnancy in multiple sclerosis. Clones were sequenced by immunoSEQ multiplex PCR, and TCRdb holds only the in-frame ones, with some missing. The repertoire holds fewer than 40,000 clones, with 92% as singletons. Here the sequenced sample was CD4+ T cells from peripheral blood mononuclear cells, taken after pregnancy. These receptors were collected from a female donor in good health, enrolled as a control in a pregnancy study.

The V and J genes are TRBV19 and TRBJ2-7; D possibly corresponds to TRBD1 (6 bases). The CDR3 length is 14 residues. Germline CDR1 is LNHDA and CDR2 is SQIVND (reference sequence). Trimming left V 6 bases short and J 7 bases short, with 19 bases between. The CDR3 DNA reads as TGTGCCAGTAGCAAATCCAGGGACATGGGGGAGCAGTACTTC. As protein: CASSKSRDMGEQYF.

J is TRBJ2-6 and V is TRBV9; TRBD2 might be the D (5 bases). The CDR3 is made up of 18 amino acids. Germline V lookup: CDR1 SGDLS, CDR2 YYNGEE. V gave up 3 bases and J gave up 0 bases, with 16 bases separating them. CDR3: CASSALIPGSSGANVLTF. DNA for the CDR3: TGTGCCAGCAGCGCACTTATCCCGGGAAGCTCTGGGGCCAACGTCCTGACTTTC.

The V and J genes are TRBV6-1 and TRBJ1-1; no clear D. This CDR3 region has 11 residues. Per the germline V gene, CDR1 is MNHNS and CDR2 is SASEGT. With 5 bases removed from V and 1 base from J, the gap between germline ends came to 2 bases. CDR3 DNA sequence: TGTGCCAGCAGTCGGAACACTGAAGCTTTCTTT. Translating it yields CASSRNTEAFF.

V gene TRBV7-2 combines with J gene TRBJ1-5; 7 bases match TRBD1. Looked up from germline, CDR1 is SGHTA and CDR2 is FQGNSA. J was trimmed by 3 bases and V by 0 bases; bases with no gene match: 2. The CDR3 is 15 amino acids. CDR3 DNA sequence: TGTGCCAGCAGCTTAGCGGGGACAGCCAATCAGCCCCAGCATTTT. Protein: CASSLAGTANQPQHF.

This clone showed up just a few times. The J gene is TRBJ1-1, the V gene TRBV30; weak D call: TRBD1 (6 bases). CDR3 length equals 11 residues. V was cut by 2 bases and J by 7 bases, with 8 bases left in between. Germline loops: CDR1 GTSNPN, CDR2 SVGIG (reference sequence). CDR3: CAWSRDIEAFF. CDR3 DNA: TGTGCCTGGAGTAGGGACATTGAAGCTTTCTTT.

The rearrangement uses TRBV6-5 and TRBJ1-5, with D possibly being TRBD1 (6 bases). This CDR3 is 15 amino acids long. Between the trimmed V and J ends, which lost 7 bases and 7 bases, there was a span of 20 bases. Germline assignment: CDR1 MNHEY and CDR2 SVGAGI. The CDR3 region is CASTRTASSGQPQHF. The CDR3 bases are TGTGCCAGCACCCGGACAGCCTCGAGTGGACAGCCCCAGCATTTT.

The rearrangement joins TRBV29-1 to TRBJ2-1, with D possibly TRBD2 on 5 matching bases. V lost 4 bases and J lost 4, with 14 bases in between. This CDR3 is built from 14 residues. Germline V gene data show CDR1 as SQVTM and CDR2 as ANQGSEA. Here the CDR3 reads CSVVGRAHYNEQFF. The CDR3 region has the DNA TGCAGCGTTGTCGGGCGGGCTCATTACAATGAGCAGTTCTTC.

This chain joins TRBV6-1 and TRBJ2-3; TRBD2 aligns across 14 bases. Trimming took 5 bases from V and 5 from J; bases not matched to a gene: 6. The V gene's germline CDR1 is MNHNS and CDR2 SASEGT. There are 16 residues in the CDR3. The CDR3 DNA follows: TGTGCCAGCAGTCAAGGGACTAGCGGGAGTGTAGATACGCAGTATTTT. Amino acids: CASSQGTSGSVDTQYF.

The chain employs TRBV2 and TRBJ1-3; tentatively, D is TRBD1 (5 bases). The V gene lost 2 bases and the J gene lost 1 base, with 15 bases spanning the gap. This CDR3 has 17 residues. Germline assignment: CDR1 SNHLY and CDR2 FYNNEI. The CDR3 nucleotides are TGTGCCAGCAGTGAAAGGGGTGGCGGACCATCTGGAAACACCATATATTTT. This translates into CASSERGGGPSGNTIYF.

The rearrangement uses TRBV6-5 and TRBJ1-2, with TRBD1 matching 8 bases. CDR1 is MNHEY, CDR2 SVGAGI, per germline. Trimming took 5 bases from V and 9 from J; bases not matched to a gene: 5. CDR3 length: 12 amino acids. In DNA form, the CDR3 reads TGTGCCAGCAGTGACAGGGGAAGGAGCTACACCTTC. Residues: CASSDRGRSYTF.

CDR3 DNA sequence: TGTGCCAGCAGCTTGGCGGGGAGGACTAGCGGGAGATCTGAGCAGTTCTTC. This codes for CASSLAGRTSGRSEQFF. The chain links TRBV5-4 to TRBJ2-1; TRBD2 aligns across 13 bases. The CDR3 has 17 amino acids. Germline CDR1 is SGHNT and CDR2 is YYREEE (reference sequence). Trimming removed 0 bases from V and 9 bases from J; junction bases left unmatched: 9.

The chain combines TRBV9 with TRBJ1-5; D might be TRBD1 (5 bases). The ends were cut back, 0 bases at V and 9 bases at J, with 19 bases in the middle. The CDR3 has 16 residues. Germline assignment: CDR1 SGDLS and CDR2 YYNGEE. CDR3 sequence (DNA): TGTGCCAGCAGCGTAGGAGGAGACGGGGGTTTTTGGCCCCAGCATTTT. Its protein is CASSVGGDGGFWPQHF.

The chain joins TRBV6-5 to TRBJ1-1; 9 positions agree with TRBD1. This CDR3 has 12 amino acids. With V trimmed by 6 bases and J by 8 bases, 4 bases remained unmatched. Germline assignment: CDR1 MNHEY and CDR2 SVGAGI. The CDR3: CASSLGQGEAFF. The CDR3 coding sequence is TGTGCCAGCAGCCTCGGACAGGGGGAAGCTTTCTTT.

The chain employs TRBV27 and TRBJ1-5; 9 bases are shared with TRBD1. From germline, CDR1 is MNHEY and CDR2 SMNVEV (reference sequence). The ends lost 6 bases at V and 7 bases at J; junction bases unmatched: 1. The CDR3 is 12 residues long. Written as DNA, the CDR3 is TGTGCCAGCAGGACAGGGGGGCAGCCCCAGCATTTT. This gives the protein CASRTGGQPQHF.

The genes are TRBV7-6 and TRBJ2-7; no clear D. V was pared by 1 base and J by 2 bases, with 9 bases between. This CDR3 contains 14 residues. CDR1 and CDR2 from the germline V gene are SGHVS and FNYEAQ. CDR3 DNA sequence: TGTGCCAGCAGCTTAGTCGAGGCCGCCTACGAGCAGTACTTC. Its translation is CASSLVEAAYEQYF.

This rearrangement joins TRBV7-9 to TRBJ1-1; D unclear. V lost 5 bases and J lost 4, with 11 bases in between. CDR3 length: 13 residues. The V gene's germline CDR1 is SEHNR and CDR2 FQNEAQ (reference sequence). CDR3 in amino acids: CASSSDISTEAFF. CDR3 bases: TGTGCCAGCAGCAGTGACATATCCACTGAAGCTTTCTTT.

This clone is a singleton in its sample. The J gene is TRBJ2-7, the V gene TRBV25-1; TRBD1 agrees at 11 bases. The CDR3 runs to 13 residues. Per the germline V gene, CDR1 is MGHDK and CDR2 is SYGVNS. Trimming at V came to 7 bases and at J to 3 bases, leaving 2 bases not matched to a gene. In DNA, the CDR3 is TGTGCCAGCAAGGGACAGGGGGTCTACGAGCAGTACTTC. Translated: CASKGQGVYEQYF.

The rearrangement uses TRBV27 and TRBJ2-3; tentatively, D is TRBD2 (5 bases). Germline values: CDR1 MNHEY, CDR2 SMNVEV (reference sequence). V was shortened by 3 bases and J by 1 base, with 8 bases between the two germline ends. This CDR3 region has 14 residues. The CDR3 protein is CASSFSGRTDTQYF. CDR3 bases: TGTGCCAGCAGTTTCAGCGGACGCACAGATACGCAGTATTTT.

The CDR3 DNA sequence: TGTGCCAGCAGTGCGGGGACAGGGGTTACGACTGGAAACACCATATATTTT. Amino acids: CASSAGTGVTTGNTIYF. The V gene is TRBV6-1, the J gene TRBJ1-3; 10 bases map to TRBD1. CDR1 MNHNS and CDR2 SASEGT come from the germline V gene. V was clipped by 4 bases and J by 2 bases; unmatched bases: 8. The CDR3 length is 17 residues.

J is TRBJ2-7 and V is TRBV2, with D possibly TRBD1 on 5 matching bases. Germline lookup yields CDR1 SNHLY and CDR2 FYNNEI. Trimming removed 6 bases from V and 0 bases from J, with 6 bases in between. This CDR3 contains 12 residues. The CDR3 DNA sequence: TGTGCCAGCAGGACAGCCTCCTACGAGCAGTACTTC. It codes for CASRTASYEQYF.

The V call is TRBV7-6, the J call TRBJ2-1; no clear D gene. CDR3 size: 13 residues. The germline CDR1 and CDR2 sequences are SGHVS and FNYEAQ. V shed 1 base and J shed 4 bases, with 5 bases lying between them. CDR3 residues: CASSLVEYNEQFF. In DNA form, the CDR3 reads TGTGCCAGCAGCTTAGTTGAGTACAATGAGCAGTTCTTC.

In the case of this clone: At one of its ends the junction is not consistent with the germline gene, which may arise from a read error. The CDR3 nucleotides are TGTGCCAGTAGCTCCGGGACTAGCTTGCATTTT. Translated, it gives CASSSGTSLHF. This chain connects TRBV19 to TRBJ2-3, with 9 bases aligning to TRBD2. This CDR3 is 11 amino acids long. Looked up from germline, CDR1 is LNHDA and CDR2 is SQIVND (reference sequence).

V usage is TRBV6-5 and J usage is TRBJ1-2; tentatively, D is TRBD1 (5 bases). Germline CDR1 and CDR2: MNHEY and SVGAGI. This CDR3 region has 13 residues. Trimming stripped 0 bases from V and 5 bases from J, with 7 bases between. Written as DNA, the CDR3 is TGTGCCAGCAGTTACTCGACAGTTTATGGCTACACCTTC. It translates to CASSYSTVYGYTF.

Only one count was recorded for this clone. CDR3 bases: TGTGCCAGTAGTACCCTGCCGGGACAGGGGGCCGCTGAAGCTTTCTTT. This translates into CASSTLPGQGAAEAFF. The rearrangement links TRBV19 to TRBJ1-1, with 12 bases matching TRBD1. Germline CDR1 is LNHDA and CDR2 is SQIVND (reference sequence). This CDR3 spans 16 amino acids. With V trimmed by 4 bases and J by 6 bases, 9 bases remained unmatched. Looking up the rest from reference TRBV19 and TRBJ1-1 gives the full variable domain: DGGITQSPKYLFRKEGQNVTLSCEQNLNHDAMYWYRQDPGQGLRLIYYSQIVNDFQKGDIAEGYSVSREKKESFPLTVTSAQKNPTAFYLCASSTLPGQGAAEAFFGQGTRLTVV.

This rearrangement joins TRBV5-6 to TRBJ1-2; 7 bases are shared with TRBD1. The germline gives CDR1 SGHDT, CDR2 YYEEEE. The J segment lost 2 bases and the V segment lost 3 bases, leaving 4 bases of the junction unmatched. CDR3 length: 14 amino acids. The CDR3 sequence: CASSWGQPNYGYTF. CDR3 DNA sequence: TGTGCCAGCAGCTGGGGACAGCCAAACTATGGCTACACCTTC.

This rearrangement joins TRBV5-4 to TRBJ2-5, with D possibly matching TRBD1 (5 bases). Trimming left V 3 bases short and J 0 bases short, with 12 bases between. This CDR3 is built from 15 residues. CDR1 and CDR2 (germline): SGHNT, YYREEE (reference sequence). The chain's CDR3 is CASSSKTDHQETQYF. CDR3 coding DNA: TGTGCCAGCAGCTCTAAGACAGACCACCAAGAGACCCAGTACTTC.